The clone carrying this T cell receptor (beta chain) was detected only once. Its antigen is currently unknown. V lost 4 bases to trimming and J lost 1 base, with 10 bases between them. The germline CDR1 and CDR2 sequences are SQVTM and ANQGSEA. The CDR3 spans 13 residues. The data belong to a study of cytomegalovirus exposure and HLA in healthy donors. Findings and caveats of the study: Analysis was performed later, and it showed HLA-associated TCR beta chains to be more clonally expanded than equally common others.

The primer mix had 60 Vbeta and 13 Jbeta primers. The method was immunoSEQ multiplex PCR; TCRdb's version includes in-frame clones alone and lacks a portion of them. The sample has under 150,000 clones; approximately 78% are singletons. The receptor was isolated from a woman in her forties or fifties in good health and CMV-seropositive. The sequencing sample was made of PBMCs. The chain employs TRBV29-1 and TRBJ1-1; no clear D gene. This chain's CDR3 is CSVGGTRNTEAFF. CDR3 sequence (DNA): TGCAGCGTTGGAGGAACACGGAACACTGAAGCTTTCTTT.